This T cell receptor beta chain derives from a study of identifying expanded T cells in peripheral blood. TCRdb's copy holds only in-frame clones and misses some; the assay was immunoSEQ multiplex PCR. Among 95,000 to 100,000 clones listed, 87% were seen once. The sequenced sample was blood. The clonotype originates from a person aged 18 to 70 in good health.

CDR3 sequence: CASSPGEETQYF. The CDR3 bases are TGCGCCAGCAGCCCGGGAGAAGAGACCCAGTACTTC. V gene TRBV5-1 combines with J gene TRBJ2-5; the D gene is possibly TRBD2 (6 bases). From germline, CDR1 is SGHRS and CDR2 YFSETQ. This CDR3 has 12 residues. Trimming removed 4 bases at V and 3 bases at J, with 7 bases between. The full variable domain, with the rest looked up from reference TRBV5-1 and TRBJ2-5, is KAGVTQTPRYLIKTRGQQVTLSCSPISGHRSVSWYQQTPGQGLQFLFEYFSETQRNKGNFPGRFSGRQFSNSRSEMNVSTLELGDSALYLCASSPGEETQYFGPGTRLLVL.